A single sample gave rise to the 10 T cell receptor beta chains below, sequenced in a study of T cells after yellow fever vaccination. TCRdb fed the 5' RACE reads into MiXCR, producing one record per CDR3 protein. The profile shows nearly 70,000 distinct CDR3 sequences, about 7% of them singletons. The specimen was CD8+ T cells sorted from PBMCs, collected roughly seven weeks after the first yellow fever vaccination. The source of these receptors is a man aged 18-30 years who received the YFV17D yellow fever vaccine.

The V call is TRBV12-3 or TRBV12-4, the J call TRBJ1-4; unclear D gene. V dropped 5 bases and J dropped 3 bases, with 4 bases sitting between them. This CDR3 has 12 residues. The CDR3 DNA sequence: TGTGCCAGCAGTCCCTCTAATGAAAAACTGTTTTTT. Its protein is CASSPSNEKLFF.

About this clonotype itself: This clone may be a read error of a much larger clone one base away. A read error is likely, as this CDR3 ends without the conserved phenylalanine or tryptophan. The rearrangement links TRBV29-1 to TRBJ2-1; D uncertain. Germline CDR1 reads SQVTM; CDR2 reads ANQGSEA. CDR3 size: 13 residues. The germline V and J ends were trimmed by 4 bases and 4 bases, with 11 bases remaining between them. Here the CDR3 DNA reads TGCAGCGTTGCTGGGTTAGTTTACAATGAGCAGTTCTGC. Encoded protein: CSVAGLVYNEQFC.

In its sample, this clonotype was seen many times. V usage is TRBV9 and J usage is TRBJ2-7, with D tentatively TRBD1 (5 bases). CDR3 length: 13 residues. Germline CDR1 SGDLS, CDR2 YYNGEE. V was pared by 2 bases and J by 1 base, with 7 bases between. The CDR3 DNA reads TGTGCCAGCAGCGTCCCAGGGTCCTACGAGCAGTACTTC. This sequence encodes CASSVPGSYEQYF.

This clonotype was seen many times. The chain is built from TRBV4-1 and TRBJ1-5, with a weak D call TRBD1 (6 bases). CDR1 is MGHRA, CDR2 YSYEKL, per germline. The CDR3 totals 16 residues. Trimming left V 0 bases short and J 6 bases short, with 15 bases between. This CDR3 is CASSQDLGGIVQPQHF. The CDR3 DNA is TGCGCCAGCAGCCAAGATCTCGGGGGCATAGTTCAGCCCCAGCATTTT.

This clonotype was counted many times. The chain joins TRBV14 to TRBJ1-6; 7 nucleotides line up with TRBD1. Trimming cost V 5 bases and J 7 bases; bases outside gene matches: 5. The CDR3 spans 14 residues. Germline lookup yields CDR1 SGHDN and CDR2 FVKESK. CDR3 loop: CASSYKDRNSPLHF. In nucleotides, the CDR3 is TGTGCCAGCAGCTATAAGGACAGGAATTCACCCCTCCACTTT.

In this sample, this clonotype turned up many times. The chain combines TRBV9 with TRBJ2-2; D call uncertain. From germline, CDR1 is SGDLS and CDR2 YYNGEE. With 4 bases removed from V and 1 base from J, the gap between germline ends came to 11 bases. This CDR3 is built from 15 residues. CDR3: CASSWGPLNTGELFF. For the CDR3, the DNA is TGTGCCAGCAGCTGGGGTCCCCTGAACACCGGGGAGCTGTTTTTT.

This clonotype was seen a few times. The chain carries TRBV24-1 and TRBJ2-5; D may be TRBD1 or TRBD2 (6 bases each). Deletions cut 4 bases from V and 1 base from J, with 12 bases between. Germline V CDR1 and CDR2: KGHDR, SFDVKD. The length of the CDR3 is 15 residues. DNA for the CDR3: TGTGCCACCAGTGACTTCAGGGGAGGCCAAGAGACCCAGTACTTC. Translation: CATSDFRGGQETQYF.

This clonotype has a count of ten or more. The chain links TRBV4-1 to TRBJ2-1; 7 bases align to TRBD1. CDR1 is MGHRA and CDR2 is YSYEKL in the germline V gene. The CDR3 extends over 16 amino acids. After removal of 4 bases from V and 3 bases from J, the junction contained 9 bases not matched to a gene. CDR3 residues: CASSRSGQPYYNEQFF. The CDR3 region has the DNA TGCGCCAGCAGCCGATCGGGACAGCCTTACTACAATGAGCAGTTCTTC.

This clonotype was seen many times. In nucleotides, the CDR3 is TGCGCCAGCAGCTCAGGGCTGAACACTGAAGCTTTCTTT. Its translation: CASSSGLNTEAFF. This chain connects TRBV4-1 to TRBJ1-1, with D possibly TRBD1 on 5 matching bases. Trimming shortened V by 5 bases and J by 0 bases, and 7 bases separated the two germline ends. Germline V lookup: CDR1 MGHRA, CDR2 YSYEKL. CDR3 length: 13 residues.

This clonotype was picked up many times. The chain uses TRBV25-1 and TRBJ1-2, with no clear D. Between the trimmed V and J ends, which lost 4 bases and 6 bases, there was a span of 3 bases. The CDR3 totals 10 residues. Per the germline V gene, CDR1 is MGHDK and CDR2 is SYGVNS. This CDR3 is CASSADGYTF. The CDR3 DNA reads TGTGCCAGCAGTGCGGATGGCTACACCTTC.